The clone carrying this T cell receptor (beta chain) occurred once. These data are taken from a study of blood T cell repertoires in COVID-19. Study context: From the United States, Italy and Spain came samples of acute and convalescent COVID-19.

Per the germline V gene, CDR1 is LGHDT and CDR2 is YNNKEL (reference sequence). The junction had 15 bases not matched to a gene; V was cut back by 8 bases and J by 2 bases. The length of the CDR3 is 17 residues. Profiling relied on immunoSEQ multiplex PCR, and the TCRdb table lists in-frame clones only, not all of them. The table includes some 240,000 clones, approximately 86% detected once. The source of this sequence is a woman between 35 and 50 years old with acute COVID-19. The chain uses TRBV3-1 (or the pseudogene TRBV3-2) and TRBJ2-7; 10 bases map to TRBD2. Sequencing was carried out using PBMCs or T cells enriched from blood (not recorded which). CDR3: CASSLGGASGGTYEQYF. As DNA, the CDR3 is TGTGCCAGCTCCCTAGGAGGGGCTAGCGGGGGAACCTACGAGCAGTACTTC.